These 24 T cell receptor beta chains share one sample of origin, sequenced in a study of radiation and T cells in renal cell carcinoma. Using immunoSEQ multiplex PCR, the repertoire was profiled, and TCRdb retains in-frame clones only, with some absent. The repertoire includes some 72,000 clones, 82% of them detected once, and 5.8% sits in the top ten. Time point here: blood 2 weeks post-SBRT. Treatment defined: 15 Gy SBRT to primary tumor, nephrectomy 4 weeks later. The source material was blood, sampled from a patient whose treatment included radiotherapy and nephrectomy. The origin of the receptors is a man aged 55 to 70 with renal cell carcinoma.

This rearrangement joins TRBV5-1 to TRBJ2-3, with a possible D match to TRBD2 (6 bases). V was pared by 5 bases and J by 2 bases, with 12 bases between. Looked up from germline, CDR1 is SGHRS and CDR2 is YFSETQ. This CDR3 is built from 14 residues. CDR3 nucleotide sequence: TGCGCCAGCAGGGTAGCGGATACCACAGATACGCAGTATTTT. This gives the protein CASRVADTTDTQYF.

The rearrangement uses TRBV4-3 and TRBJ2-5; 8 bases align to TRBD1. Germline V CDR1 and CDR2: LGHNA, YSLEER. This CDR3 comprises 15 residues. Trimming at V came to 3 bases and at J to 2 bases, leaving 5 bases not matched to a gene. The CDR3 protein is CASSHRRQGQETQYF. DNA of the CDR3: TGCGCCAGCAGCCATCGCAGACAGGGGCAAGAGACCCAGTACTTC.

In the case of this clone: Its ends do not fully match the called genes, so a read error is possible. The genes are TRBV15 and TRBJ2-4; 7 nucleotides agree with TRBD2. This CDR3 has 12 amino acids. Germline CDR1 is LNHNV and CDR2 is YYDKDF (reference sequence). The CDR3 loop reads CATSRVGEGRHF. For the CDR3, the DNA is TGTGCCACCAGCAGAGTTGGGGAGGGCAGGCACTTC.

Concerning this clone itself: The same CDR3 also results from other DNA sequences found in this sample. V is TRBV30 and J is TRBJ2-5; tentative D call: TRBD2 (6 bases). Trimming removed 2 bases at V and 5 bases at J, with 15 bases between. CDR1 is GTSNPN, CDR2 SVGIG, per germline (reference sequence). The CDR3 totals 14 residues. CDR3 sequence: CAWSPRGSRETQYF. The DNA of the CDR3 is TGTGCCTGGAGTCCTCGGGGGAGCCGTGAGACCCAGTACTTC.

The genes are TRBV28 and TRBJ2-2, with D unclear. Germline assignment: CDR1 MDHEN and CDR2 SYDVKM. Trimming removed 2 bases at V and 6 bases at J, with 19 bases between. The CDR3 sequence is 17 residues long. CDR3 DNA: TGTGCCAGCAGTTTAGCGGATTTACTACCCGCTTCCGGGGAGCTGTTTTTT. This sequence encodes CASSLADLLPASGELFF.

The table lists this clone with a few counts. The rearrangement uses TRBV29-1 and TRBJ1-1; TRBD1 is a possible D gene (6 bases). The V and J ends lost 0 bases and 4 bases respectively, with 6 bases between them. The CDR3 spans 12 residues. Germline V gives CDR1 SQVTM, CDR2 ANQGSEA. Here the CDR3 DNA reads TGCAGCGTTGAAGAGGGGGCCACTGAAGCTTTCTTT. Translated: CSVEEGATEAFF.

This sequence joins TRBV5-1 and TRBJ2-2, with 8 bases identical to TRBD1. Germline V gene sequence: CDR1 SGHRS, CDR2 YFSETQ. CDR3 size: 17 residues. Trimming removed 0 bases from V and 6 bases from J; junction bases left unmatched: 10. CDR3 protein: CASSLAGQGMRAGELFF. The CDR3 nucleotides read TGCGCCAGCAGCTTGGCAGGACAGGGAATGAGGGCCGGGGAGCTGTTTTTT.

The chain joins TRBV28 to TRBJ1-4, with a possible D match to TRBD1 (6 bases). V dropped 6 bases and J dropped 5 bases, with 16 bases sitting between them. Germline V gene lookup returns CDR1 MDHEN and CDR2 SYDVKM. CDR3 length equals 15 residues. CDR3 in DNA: TGTGCCAGCAGGCGGTTGGGACATCCGAATGAAAAACTGTTTTTT. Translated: CASRRLGHPNEKLFF. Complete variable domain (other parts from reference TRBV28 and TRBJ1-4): DVKVTQSSRYLVKRTGEKVFLECVQDMDHENMFWYRQDPGLGLRLIYFSYDVKMKEKGDIPEGYSVSREKKERFSLILESASTNQTSMYLCASRRLGHPNEKLFFGSGTQLSVL.

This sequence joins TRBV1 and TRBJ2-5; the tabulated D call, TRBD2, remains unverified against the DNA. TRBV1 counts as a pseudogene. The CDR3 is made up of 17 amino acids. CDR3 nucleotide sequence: TGCACCAGCAGCCAATGGTGTGCGGGAGGGCCGAGGGAGACCCAGTACTTC. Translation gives CTSSQWCAGGPRETQYF.

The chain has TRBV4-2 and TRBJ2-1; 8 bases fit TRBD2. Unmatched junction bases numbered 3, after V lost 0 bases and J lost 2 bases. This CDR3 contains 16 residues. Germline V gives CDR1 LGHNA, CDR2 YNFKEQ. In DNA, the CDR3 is TGTGCCAGCAGCCAAGAGAGCGGGAGTCCCTACAATGAGCAGTTCTTC. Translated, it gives CASSQESGSPYNEQFF.

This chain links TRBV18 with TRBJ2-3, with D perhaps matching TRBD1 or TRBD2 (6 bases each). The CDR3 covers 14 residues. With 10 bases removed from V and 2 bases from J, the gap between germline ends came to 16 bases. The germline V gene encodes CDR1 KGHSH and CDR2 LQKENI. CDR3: CATGADYSTDTQYF. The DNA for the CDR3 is TGTGCCACAGGGGCGGACTACTCCACAGATACGCAGTATTTT.

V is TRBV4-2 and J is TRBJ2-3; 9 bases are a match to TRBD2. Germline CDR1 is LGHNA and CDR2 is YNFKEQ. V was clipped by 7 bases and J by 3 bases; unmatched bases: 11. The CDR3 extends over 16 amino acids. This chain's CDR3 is CASMKEIAGVTDTQYF. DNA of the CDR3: TGTGCCAGCATGAAAGAAATAGCGGGAGTAACAGATACGCAGTATTTT.

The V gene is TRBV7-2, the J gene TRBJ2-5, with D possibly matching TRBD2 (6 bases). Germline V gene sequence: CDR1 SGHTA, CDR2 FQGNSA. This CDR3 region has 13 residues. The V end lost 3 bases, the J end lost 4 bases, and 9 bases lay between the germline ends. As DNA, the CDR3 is TGTGCCAGCAGCTTGGTGCGGGGAGAGACCCAGTACTTC. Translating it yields CASSLVRGETQYF.

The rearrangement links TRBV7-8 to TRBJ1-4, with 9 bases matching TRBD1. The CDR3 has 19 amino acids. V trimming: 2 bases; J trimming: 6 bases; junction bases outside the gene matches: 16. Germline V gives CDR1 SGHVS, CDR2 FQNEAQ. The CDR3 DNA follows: TGTGCCAGCAGCTTACCCGGACAGGGGTCCTCAAGCAGATATGAAAAACTGTTTTTT. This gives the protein CASSLPGQGSSSRYEKLFF.

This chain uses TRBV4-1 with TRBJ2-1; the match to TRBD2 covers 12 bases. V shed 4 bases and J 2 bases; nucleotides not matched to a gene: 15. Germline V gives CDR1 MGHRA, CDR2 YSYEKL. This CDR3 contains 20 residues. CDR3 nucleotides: TGCGCCAGCAGCCCCCTCCCGGGACTAGCGGGTGGGGGACCCTACAATGAGCAGTTCTTC. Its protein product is CASSPLPGLAGGGPYNEQFF.

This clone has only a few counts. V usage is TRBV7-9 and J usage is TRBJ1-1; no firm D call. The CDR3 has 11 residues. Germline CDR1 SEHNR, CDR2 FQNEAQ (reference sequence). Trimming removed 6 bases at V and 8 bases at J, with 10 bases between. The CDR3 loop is CASSQIREAFF. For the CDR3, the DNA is TGTGCCAGCAGTCAGATTCGGGAAGCTTTCTTT.

CDR3 amino acids: CASNYGGRTHGEQFF. CDR3 nucleotide sequence: TGTGCCAGCAACTATGGCGGGAGGACGCACGGTGAGCAGTTCTTC. The chain joins TRBV14 to TRBJ2-1, with 8 positions matching TRBD2. The CDR3 covers 15 residues. Trimming took 7 bases from V and 9 from J; bases not matched to a gene: 14. Germline CDR1 reads SGHDN; CDR2 reads FVKESK. Full variable domain (missing parts from reference TRBV14 and TRBJ2-1): EAGVTQFPSHSVIEKGQTVTLRCDPISGHDNLYWYRRVMGKEIKFLLHFVKESKQDESGMPNNRFLAERTGGTYSTLKVQPAELEDSGVYFCASNYGGRTHGEQFFGPGTRLTVL.

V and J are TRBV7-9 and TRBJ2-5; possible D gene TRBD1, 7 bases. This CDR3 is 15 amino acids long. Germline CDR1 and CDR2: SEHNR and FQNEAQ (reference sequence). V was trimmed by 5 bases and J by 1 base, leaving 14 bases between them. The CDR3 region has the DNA TGTGCCAGCAGCATCAGACAGGGACTCCAAGAGACCCAGTACTTC. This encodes CASSIRQGLQETQYF.

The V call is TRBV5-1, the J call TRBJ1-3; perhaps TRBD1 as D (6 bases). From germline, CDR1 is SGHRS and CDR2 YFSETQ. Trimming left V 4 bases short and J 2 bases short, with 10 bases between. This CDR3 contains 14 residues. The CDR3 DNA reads TGCGCCAGCAGCCCCCGGACAGCTGGAAACACCATATATTTT. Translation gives CASSPRTAGNTIYF.

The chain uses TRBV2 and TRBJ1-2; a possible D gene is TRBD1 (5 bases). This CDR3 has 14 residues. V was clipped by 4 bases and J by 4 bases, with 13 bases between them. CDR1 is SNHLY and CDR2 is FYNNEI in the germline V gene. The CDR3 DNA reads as TGTGCCAGCAGTGTGGGGCCGAGGATCTATGGCTACACCTTC. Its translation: CASSVGPRIYGYTF.

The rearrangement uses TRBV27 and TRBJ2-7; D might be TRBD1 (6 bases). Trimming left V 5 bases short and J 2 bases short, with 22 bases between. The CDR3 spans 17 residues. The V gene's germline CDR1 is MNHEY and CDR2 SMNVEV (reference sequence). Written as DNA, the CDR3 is TGTGCCAGCAGTGTAGCCGGGACAAATCTTCTTACCTACGAGCAGTACTTC. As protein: CASSVAGTNLLTYEQYF.

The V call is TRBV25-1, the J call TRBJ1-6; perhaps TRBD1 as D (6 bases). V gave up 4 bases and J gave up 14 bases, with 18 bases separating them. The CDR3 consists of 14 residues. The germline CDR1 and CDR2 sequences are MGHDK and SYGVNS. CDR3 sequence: CASSVGTPEVALHF. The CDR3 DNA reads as TGTGCCAGCAGTGTGGGGACACCAGAGGTAGCCCTCCACTTT.

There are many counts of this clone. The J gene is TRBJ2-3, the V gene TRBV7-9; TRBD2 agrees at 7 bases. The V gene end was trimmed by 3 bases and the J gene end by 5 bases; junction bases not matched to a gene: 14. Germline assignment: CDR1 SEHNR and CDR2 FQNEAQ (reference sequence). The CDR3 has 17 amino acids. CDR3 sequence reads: CASSFDTSAPLGDTQYF. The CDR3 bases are TGTGCCAGCAGCTTCGATACTAGCGCGCCGTTGGGAGATACGCAGTATTTT.

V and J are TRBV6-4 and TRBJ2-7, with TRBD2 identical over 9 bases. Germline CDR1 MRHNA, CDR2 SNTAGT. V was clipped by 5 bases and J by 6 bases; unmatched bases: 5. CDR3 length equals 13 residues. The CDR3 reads CASSLAGASEQYF. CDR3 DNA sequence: TGTGCCAGCAGTTTAGCGGGAGCTTCCGAGCAGTACTTC.